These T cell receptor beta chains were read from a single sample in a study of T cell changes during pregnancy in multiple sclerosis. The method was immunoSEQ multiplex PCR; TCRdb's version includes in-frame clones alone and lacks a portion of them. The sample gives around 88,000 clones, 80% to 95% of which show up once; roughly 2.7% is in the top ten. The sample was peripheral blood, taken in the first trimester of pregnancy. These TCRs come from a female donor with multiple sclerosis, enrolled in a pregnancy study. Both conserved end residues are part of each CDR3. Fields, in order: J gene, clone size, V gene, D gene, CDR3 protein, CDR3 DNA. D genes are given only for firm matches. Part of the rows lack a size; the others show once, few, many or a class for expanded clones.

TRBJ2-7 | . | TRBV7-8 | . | CASSLSTAVPYEQYF | TGTGCCAGCAGCCTCTCGACTGCAGTCCCCTACGAGCAGTACTTC
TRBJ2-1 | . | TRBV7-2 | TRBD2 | CASSLIPGGRSEQFF | TGTGCCAGCAGCTTAATCCCGGGAGGGCGGAGTGAGCAGTTCTTC
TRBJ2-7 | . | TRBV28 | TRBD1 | CASRASGTGGHEQYF | TGTGCCAGCAGAGCCTCCGGGACAGGGGGCCACGAGCAGTACTTC
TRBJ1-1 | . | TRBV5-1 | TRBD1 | CASSSAGTGNTEAFF | TGCGCCAGCAGCTCAGCCGGGACAGGGAACACTGAAGCTTTCTTT
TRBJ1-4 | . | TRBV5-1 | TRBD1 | CASSLARTGVPNEKLFF | TGCGCCAGCAGCTTGGCCCGGACAGGGGTTCCTAATGAAAAACTGTTTTTT
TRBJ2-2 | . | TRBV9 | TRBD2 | CASSVGLAAGELFF | TGTGCCAGCAGCGTAGGACTAGCGGCCGGGGAGCTGTTTTTT
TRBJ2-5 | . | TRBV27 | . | CASSPSGAYNQETQYF | TGTGCCAGCAGCCCATCCGGAGCGTACAACCAAGAGACCCAGTACTTC
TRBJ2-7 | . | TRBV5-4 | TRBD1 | CASSPDRSSYEQYF | TGTGCCAGCAGCCCGGACAGGTCTTCTTACGAGCAGTACTTC
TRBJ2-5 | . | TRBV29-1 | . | CSVSRSSPVLKETQYF | TGCAGCGTTTCACGGAGCAGCCCGGTTTTGAAAGAGACCCAGTACTTC
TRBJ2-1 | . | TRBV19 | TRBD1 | CASSLRGTGAYNEQFF | TGTGCCAGTAGTCTCCGGGGGACAGGAGCCTACAATGAGCAGTTCTTC
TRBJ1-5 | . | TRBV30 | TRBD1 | CAWSVAGQGNFWDQPQHF | TGTGCCTGGAGTGTCGCGGGACAGGGGAATTTTTGGGATCAGCCCCAGCATTTT
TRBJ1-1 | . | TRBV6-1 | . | CASSEKPGPNTEAFF | TGTGCCAGCAGTGAGAAACCGGGTCCGAACACTGAAGCTTTCTTT
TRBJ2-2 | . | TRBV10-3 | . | CAISESPGGTGELFF | TGTGCCATCAGTGAGTCCCCCGGGGGCACCGGGGAGCTGTTTTTT
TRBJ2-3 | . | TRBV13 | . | CASSFGAGTDTQYF | TGTGCCAGCAGCTTCGGCGCGGGCACAGATACGCAGTATTTT
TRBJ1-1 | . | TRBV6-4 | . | CASSESPSNTEAFF | TGTGCCAGCAGTGAATCCCCATCGAACACTGAAGCTTTCTTT
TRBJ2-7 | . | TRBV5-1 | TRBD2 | CASSLMGLAYEQYF | TGCGCCAGCAGCTTGATGGGACTAGCCTACGAGCAGTACTTC
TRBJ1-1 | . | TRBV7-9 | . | CASSSTDTENTEAFF | TGTGCCAGCAGCTCAACGGACACCGAGAACACTGAAGCTTTCTTT
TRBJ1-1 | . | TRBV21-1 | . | CASSKGGNTEAFF | TGTGCCAGCAGCAAAGGAGGGAACACTGAAGCTTTCTTT
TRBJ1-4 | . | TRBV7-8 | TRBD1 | CASSLQGIREKLFF | TGTGCCAGCAGCCTACAGGGGATCCGCGAAAAACTGTTTTTT
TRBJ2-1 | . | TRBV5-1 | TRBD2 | CASSLLIGAGGANEQFF | TGCGCCAGCAGCTTGTTGATAGGGGCGGGAGGGGCGAATGAGCAGTTCTTC
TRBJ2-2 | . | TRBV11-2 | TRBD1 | CASRIDRGGTGELFF | TGTGCCAGCAGGATCGACAGGGGCGGTACCGGGGAGCTGTTTTTT
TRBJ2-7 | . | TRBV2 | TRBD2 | CASSRLSGVSYEQYF | TGTGCCAGCAGCAGACTTAGCGGGGTCTCCTACGAGCAGTACTTC
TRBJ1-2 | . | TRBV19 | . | CASRTGSLTYGYTF | TGTGCCAGCCGCACAGGGTCCCTGACCTATGGCTACACCTTC
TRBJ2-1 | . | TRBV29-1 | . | CSVEDLGDEQFF | TGCAGCGTTGAAGACCTCGGGGATGAGCAGTTCTTC
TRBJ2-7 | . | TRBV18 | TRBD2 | CASSPGTSGRRYEQYF | TGTGCCAGCTCACCGGGGACTAGCGGGAGAAGGTACGAGCAGTACTTC
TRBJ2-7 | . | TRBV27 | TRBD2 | CASSRYTGTSYEQYF | TGTGCCAGCAGTCGATATACCGGGACTAGCTACGAGCAGTACTTC
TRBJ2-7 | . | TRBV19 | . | CASSIEAGAAHEQYF | TGTGCCAGTAGTATTGAGGCGGGGGCTGCCCACGAGCAGTACTTC
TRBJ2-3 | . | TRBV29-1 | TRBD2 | CSTPAGGRSDGDTQYF | TGCAGCACCCCAGCGGGGGGCCGGAGTGACGGGGATACGCAGTATTTT
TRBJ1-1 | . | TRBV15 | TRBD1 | CATSRDRGSNTEAFF | TGTGCCACCAGCAGAGACAGGGGGTCGAACACTGAAGCTTTCTTT
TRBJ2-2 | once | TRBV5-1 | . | CASSLAPGRNTGELFF | TGCGCCAGCAGCTTGGCTCCGGGTAGAAACACCGGGGAGCTGTTTTTT
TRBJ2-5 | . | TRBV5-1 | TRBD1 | CASSLGTGAEETQYF | TGCGCCAGCAGCTTGGGGACAGGGGCGGAAGAGACCCAGTACTTC